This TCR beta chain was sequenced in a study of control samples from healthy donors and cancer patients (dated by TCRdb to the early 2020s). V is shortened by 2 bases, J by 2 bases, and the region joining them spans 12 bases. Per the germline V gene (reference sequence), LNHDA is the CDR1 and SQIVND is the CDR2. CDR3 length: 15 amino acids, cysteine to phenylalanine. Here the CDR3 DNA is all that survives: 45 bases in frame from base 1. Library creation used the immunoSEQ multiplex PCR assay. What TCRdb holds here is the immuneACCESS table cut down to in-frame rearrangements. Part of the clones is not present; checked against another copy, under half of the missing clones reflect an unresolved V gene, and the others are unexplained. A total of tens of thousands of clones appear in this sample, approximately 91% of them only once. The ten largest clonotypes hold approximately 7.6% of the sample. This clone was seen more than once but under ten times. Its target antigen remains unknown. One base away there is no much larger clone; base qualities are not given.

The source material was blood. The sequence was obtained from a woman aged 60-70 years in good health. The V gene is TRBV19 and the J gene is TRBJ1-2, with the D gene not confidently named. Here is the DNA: TGTGCCAGTAGTATAACTCGGACGGAAAACTATGGCTACACCTTC. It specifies CASSITRTENYGYTF.